This T cell receptor (beta chain) was sequenced for a study of human T cells and chemical hapten exposure. Study context: Across the whole study, which lasted roughly 24 weeks, patients were given diphenylcyclopropenone on the scalp once a week. Study-wide points: In comparison with controls, expanded TCRs gave rise to a significantly larger number of large CDR3 similarity clusters. Patch test score was positively correlated with the counts of PT1 expanded TCRs.

Time point noted: patch test 3, about 24 weeks after DPC sensitization. Treatment indicated: therapeutic diphenylcyclopropenone sensitization with weekly scalp DPC. Per the original methods: Across samples, TCR counts had a median of roughly 97,000 and ranged from about 20,000 to 750,000. In TCRdb, the RACE reads were re-called with MiXCR into one record per CDR3 protein. V and J calls and clone size were set by TCRdb, not the authors. The sample has about 190,000 distinct CDR3 sequences, around 25% seen once. This clonotype has just a few counts. Antigen: not known. The sequencing used whole blood, collected in connection with sensitization to the hapten diphenylcyclopropenone (DPC). The sequence came from a middle-aged woman with alopecia areata. Some clones in this sample may be carry-over from other donors' samples.

The chain's CDR3 is CASSVGTANNSPLHF. CDR3 in DNA: TGTGCCAGCAGTGTTGGGACCGCGAATAATTCACCCCTCCACTTT. The chain is built from TRBV2 and TRBJ1-6, with a possible D match to TRBD1 (5 bases). The V end lost 4 bases, the J end lost 5 bases, and 12 bases lay between the germline ends. CDR1 and CDR2 from the germline V gene are SNHLY and FYNNEI. The CDR3 runs to 15 residues.